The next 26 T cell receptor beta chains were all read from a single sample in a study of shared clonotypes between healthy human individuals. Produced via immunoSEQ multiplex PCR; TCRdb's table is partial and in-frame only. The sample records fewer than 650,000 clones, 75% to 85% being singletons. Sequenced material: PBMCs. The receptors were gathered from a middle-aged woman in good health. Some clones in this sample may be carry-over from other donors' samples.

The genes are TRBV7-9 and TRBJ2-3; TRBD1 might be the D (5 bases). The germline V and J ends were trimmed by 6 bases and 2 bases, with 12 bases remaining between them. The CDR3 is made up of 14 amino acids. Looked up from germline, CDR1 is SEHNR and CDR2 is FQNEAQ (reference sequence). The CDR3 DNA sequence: TGTGCCAGCAGTTTGACAGATCACACAGATACGCAGTATTTT. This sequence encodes CASSLTDHTDTQYF. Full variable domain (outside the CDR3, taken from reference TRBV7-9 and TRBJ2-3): DTGVSQNPRHKITKRGQNVTFRCDPISEHNRLYWYRQTLGQGPEFLTYFQNEAQLEKSRLLSDRFSAERPKGSFSTLEIQRTEQGDSAMYLCASSLTDHTDTQYFGPGTRLTVL.

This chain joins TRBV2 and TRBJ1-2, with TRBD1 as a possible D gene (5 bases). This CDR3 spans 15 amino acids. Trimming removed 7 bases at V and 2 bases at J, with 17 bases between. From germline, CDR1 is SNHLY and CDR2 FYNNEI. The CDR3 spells CASKGVQGGNYGYTF. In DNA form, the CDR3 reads TGTGCCAGCAAGGGTGTGCAGGGAGGAAACTATGGCTACACCTTC.

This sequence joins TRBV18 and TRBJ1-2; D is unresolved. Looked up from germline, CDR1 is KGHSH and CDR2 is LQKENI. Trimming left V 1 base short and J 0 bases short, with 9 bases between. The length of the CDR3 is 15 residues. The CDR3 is CASSPLPSPNYGYTF. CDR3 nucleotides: TGTGCCAGCTCACCACTCCCTAGCCCTAACTATGGCTACACCTTC.

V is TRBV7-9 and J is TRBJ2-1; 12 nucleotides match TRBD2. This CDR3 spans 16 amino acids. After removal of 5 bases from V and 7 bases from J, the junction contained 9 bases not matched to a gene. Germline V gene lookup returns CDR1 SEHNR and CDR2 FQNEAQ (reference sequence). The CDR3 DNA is TGTGCCAGCAGCCACCGACTAGCGGGAGACGTAAATGAGCAGTTCTTC. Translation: CASSHRLAGDVNEQFF.

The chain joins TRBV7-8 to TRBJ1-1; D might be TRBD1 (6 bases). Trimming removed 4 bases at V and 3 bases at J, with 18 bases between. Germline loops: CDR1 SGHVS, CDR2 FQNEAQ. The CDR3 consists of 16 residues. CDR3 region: CASSSNPGVWDTEAFF. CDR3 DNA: TGTGCCAGCAGCTCAAATCCAGGGGTCTGGGACACTGAAGCTTTCTTT. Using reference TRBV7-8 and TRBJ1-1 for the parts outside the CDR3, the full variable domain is GAGVSQSPRYKVAKRGQDVALRCDPISGHVSLFWYQQALGQGPEFLTYFQNEAQLDKSGLPSDRFFAERPEGSVSTLKIQRTQQEDSAVYLCASSSNPGVWDTEAFFGQGTRLTVV.

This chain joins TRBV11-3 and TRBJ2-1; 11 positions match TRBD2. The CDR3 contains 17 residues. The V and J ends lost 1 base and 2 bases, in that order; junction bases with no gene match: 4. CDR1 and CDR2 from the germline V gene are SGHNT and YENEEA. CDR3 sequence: CASSLGGTSGAYNEQFF. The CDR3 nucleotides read TGTGCCAGCAGCTTAGGCGGGACTAGCGGCGCCTACAATGAGCAGTTCTTC. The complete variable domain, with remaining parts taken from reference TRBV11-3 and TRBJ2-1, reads EAGVVQSPRYKIIEKKQPVAFWCNPISGHNTLYWYLQNLGQGPELLIRYENEEAVDDSQLPKDRFSAERLKGVDSTLKIQPAELGDSAVYLCASSLGGTSGAYNEQFFGPGTRLTVL.

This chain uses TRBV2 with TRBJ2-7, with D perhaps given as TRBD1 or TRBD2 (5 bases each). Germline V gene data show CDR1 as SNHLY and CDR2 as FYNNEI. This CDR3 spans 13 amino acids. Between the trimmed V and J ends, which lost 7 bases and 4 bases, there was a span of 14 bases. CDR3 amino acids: CASNRDLVYEQYF. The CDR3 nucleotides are TGTGCCAGCAATCGGGACCTTGTTTACGAGCAGTACTTC.

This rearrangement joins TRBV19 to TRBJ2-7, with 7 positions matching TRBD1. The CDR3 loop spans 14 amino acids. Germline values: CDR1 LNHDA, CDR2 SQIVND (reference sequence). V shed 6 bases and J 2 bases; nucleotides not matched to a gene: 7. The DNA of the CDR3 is TGTGCCAGTAGGGACGGGACAGCTACCTACGAGCAGTACTTC. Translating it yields CASRDGTATYEQYF.

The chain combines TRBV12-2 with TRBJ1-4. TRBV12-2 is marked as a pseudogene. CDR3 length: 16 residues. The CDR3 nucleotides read TGTGCAAGTCGCCAAAAGGTGCCGGGTCATAATGAAAAACTGTTTTTT. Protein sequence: CASRQKVPGHNEKLFF.

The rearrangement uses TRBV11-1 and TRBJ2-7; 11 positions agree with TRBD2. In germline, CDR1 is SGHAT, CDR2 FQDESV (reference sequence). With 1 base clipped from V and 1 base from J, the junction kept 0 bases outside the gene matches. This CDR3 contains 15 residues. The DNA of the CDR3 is TGTGCCAGCAGCTTAGGACTAGCGGGGTCCTACGAGCAGTACTTC. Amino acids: CASSLGLAGSYEQYF.

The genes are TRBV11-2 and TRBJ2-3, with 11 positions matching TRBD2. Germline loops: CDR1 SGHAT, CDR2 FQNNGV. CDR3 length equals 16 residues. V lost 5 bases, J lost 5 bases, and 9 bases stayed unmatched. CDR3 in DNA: TGTGCCAGCAGCATCTTAGCGGGAGGGCTCATAGATACGCAGTATTTT. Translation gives CASSILAGGLIDTQYF.

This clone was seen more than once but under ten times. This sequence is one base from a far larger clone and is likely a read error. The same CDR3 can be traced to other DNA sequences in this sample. CDR3 in amino acids: CASSLETGNTEAFF. The CDR3 DNA reads as TGCGCCAGCAGCTTGGAGACAGGGAACACCGAAGCTTTCTTT. The chain employs TRBV5-1 and TRBJ1-1, with TRBD1 matching over 7 bases. The CDR3 sequence is 14 residues long. The germline gives CDR1 SGHRS, CDR2 YFSETQ.

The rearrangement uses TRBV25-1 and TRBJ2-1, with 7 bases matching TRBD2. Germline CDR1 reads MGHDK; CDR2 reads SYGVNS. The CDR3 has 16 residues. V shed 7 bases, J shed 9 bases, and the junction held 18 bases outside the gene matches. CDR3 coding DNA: TGTGCCAGCAACACATTGAGTGCAGGGAGGGCGGGTGAGCAGTTCTTC. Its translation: CASNTLSAGRAGEQFF.

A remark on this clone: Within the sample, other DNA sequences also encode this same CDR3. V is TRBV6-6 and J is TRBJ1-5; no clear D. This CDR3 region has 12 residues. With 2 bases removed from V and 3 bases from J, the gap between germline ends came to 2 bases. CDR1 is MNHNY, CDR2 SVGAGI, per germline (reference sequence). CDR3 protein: CASSYANQPQHF. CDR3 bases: TGTGCCAGCAGTTACGCCAATCAGCCCCAGCATTTT.

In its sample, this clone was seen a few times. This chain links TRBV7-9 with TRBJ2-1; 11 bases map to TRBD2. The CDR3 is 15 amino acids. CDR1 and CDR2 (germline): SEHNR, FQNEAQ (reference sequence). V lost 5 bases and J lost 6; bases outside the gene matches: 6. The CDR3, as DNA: TGTGCCAGCAGCACTAGCGGGAGTTCTCCCAATGAGCAGTTCTTC. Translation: CASSTSGSSPNEQFF.

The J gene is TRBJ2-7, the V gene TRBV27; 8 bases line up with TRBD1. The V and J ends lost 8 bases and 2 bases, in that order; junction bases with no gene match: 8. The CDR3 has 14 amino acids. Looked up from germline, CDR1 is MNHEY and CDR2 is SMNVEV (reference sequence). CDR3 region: CASSDQDRAYEQYF. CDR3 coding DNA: TGTGCCAGCTCAGACCAGGACAGGGCCTACGAGCAGTACTTC.

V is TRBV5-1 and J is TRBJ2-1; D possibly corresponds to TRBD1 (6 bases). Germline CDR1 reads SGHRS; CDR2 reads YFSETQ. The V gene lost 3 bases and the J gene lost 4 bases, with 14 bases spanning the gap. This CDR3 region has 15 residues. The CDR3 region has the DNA TGCGCCAGCAGCTCCAGGGGCAGGGAATACAATGAGCAGTTCTTC. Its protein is CASSSRGREYNEQFF.

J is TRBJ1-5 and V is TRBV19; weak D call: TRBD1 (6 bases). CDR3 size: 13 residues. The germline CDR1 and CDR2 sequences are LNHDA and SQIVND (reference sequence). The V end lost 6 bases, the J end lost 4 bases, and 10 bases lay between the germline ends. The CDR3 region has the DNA TGTGCCAGTAGGCTACAGGGTAATCAGCCCCAGCATTTT. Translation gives CASRLQGNQPQHF. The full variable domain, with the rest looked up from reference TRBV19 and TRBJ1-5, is DGGITQSPKYLFRKEGQNVTLSCEQNLNHDAMYWYRQDPGQGLRLIYYSQIVNDFQKGDIAEGYSVSREKKESFPLTVTSAQKNPTAFYLCASRLQGNQPQHFGDGTRLSIL.

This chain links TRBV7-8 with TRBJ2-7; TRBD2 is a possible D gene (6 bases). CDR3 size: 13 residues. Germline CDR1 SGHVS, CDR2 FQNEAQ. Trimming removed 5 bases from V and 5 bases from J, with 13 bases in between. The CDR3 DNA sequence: TGTGCCAGCAGCCCGGAGGGACTTCACGAGCAGTACTTC. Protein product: CASSPEGLHEQYF.

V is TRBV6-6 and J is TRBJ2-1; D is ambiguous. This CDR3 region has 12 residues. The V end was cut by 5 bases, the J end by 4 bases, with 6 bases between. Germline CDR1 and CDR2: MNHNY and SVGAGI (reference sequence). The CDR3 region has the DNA TGTGCCAGCAGTCCCCAGTACAATGAGCAGTTCTTC. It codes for CASSPQYNEQFF.

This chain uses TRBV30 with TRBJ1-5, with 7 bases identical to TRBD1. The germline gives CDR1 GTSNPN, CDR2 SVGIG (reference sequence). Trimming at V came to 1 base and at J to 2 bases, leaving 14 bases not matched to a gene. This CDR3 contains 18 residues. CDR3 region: CAWSGQGFLFSGNQPQHF. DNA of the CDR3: TGTGCCTGGAGTGGACAGGGATTTCTTTTTTCGGGCAATCAGCCCCAGCATTTT.

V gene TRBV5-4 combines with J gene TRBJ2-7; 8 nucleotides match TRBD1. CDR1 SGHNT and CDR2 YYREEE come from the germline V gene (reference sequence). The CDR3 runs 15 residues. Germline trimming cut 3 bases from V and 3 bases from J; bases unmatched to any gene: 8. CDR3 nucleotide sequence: TGTGCCAGCAGCTACCAGGGGGCGCGTGACTACGAGCAGTACTTC. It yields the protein CASSYQGARDYEQYF.

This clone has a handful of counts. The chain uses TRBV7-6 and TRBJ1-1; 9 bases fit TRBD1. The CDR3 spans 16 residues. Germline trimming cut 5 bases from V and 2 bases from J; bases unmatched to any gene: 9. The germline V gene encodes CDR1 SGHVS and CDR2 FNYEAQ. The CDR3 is CASSPGQGKRNTEAFF. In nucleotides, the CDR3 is TGTGCCAGCAGCCCGGGACAGGGTAAACGAAACACTGAAGCTTTCTTT.

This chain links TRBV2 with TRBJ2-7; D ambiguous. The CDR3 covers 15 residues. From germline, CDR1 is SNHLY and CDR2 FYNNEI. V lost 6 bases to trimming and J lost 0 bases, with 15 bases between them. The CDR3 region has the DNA TGTGCCAGCAGAGCTAGATCTGTGGTCTCCTACGAGCAGTACTTC. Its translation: CASRARSVVSYEQYF.

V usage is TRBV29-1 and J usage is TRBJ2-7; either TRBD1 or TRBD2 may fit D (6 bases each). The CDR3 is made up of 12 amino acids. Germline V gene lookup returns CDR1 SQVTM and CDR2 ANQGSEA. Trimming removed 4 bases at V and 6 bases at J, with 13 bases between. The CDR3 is CSVVWGRGEQYF. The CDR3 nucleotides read TGCAGCGTTGTTTGGGGGCGGGGCGAGCAGTACTTC.

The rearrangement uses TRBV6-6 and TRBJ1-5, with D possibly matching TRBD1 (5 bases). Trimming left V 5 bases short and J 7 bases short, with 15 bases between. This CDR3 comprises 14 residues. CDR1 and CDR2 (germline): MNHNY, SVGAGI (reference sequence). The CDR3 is CASSRRGEWQPQHF. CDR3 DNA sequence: TGTGCCAGCAGTCGACGGGGGGAATGGCAGCCCCAGCATTTT.